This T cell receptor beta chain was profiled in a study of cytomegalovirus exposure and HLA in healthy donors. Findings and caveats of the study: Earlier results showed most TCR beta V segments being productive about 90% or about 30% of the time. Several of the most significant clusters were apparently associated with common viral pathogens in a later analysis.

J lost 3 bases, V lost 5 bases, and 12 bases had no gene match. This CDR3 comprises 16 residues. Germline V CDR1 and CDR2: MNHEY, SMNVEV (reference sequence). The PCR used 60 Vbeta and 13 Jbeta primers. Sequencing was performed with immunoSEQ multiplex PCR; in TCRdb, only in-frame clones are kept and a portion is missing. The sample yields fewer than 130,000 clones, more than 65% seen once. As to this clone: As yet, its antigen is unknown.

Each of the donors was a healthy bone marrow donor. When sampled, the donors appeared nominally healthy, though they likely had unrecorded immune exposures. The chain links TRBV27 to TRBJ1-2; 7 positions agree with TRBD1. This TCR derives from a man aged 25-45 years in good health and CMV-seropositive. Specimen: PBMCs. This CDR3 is CASSPSPTGSHYGYTF. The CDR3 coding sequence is TGTGCCAGCAGTCCCTCCCCGACAGGGTCCCACTATGGCTACACCTTC.